The T cell receptor (beta chain) described here comes from a study of blood T cells in healthy people across ages. J gave up 14 bases and V 1 base, and 17 bases lay outside the gene matches. The CDR3 loop spans 16 amino acids. The germline gives CDR1 LGHNA, CDR2 YNFKEQ. Sample-barcoded 5' priming and a J-beta primer mix drove a second PCR of 7 to 11 cycles. MiXCR, applied by TCRdb to the 5' RACE reads, yields one record per CDR3 protein. The table has roughly 790,000 distinct CDR3 sequences, around 46% seen once. This clonotype was detected many times. The V call is TRBV4-2, the J call TRBJ2-3; TRBD2 aligns across 8 bases. The sample consisted of blood. The sequence was obtained from a woman in her sixties in good health. CDR3 loop: CASSQVWSGTGTSPYF. CDR3 in DNA: TGTGCCAGCAGCCAAGTTTGGTCTGGGACCGGGACTAGTCCGTATTTT.